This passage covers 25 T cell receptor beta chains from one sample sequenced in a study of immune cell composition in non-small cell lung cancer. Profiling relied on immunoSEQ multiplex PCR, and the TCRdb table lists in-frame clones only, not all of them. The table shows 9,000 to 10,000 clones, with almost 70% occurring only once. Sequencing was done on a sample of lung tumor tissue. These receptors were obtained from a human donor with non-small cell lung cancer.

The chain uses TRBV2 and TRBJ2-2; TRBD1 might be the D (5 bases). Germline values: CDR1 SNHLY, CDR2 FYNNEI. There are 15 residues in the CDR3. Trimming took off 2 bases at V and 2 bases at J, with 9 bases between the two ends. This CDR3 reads CASSELGQNTGELFF. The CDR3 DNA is TGTGCCAGCAGTGAACTCGGACAAAACACCGGGGAGCTGTTTTTT.

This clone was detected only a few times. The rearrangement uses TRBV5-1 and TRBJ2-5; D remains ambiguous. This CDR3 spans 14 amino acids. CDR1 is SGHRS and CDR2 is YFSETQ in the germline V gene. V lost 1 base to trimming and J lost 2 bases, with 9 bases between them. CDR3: CASSLKDLQETQYF. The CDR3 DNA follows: TGCGCCAGCAGCTTGAAAGATCTACAAGAGACCCAGTACTTC.

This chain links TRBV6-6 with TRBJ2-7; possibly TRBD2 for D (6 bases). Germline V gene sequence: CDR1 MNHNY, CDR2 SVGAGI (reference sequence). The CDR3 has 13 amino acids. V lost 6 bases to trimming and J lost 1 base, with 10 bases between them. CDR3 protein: CASRLRESYEQYF. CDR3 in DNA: TGTGCCAGCAGACTCCGGGAGTCCTACGAGCAGTACTTC.

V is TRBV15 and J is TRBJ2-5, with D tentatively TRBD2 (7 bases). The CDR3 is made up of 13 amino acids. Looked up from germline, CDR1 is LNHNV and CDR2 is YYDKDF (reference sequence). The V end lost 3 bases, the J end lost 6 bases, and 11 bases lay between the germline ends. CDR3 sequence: CATSSGGPKTQYF. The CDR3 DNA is TGTGCCACCAGCAGCGGGGGGCCAAAGACCCAGTACTTC.

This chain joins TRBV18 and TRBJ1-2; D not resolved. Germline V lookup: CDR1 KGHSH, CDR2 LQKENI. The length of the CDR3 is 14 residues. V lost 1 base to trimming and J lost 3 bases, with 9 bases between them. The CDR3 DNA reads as TGTGCCAGCTCACCACGAAGAGATGACTATGGCTACACCTTC. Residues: CASSPRRDDYGYTF.

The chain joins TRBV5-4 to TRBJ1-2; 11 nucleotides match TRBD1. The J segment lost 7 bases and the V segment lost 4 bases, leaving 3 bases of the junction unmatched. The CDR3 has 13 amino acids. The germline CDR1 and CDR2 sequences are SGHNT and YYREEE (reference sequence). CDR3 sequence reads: CASSGGQGAGYTF. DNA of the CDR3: TGTGCCAGCAGCGGAGGACAGGGGGCTGGCTACACCTTC.

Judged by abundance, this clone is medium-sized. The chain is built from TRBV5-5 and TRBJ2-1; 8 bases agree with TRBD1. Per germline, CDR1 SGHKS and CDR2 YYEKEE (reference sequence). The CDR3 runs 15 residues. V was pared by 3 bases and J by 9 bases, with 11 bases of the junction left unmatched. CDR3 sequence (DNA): TGTGCCAGCAGCTCCGTGGACAGGGTGAGGGGTGAGCAGTTCTTC. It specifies CASSSVDRVRGEQFF.

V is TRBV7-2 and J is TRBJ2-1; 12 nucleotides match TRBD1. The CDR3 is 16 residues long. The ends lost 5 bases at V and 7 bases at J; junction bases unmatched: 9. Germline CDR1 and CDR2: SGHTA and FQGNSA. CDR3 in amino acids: CASSRGTGGAGNEQFF. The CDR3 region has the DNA TGTGCCAGCAGCAGAGGGACAGGGGGCGCGGGGAATGAGCAGTTCTTC.

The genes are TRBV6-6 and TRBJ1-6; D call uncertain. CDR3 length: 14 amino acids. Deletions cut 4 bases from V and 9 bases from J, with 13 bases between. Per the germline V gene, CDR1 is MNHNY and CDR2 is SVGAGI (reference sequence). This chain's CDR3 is CASSFRQAGSPLHF. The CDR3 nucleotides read TGTGCCAGCAGTTTCCGTCAAGCGGGTTCACCCCTCCACTTT.

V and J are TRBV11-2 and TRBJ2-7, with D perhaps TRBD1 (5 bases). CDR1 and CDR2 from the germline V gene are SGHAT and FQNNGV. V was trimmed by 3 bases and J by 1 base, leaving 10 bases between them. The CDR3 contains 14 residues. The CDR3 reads CASSFSGNSYEQYF. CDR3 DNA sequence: TGTGCCAGCAGCTTTTCAGGGAATTCCTACGAGCAGTACTTC. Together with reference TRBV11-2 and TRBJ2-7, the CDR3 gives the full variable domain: EAGVAQSPRYKIIEKRQSVAFWCNPISGHATLYWYQQILGQGPKLLIQFQNNGVVDDSQLPKDRFSAERLKGVDSTLKIQPAKLEDSAVYLCASSFSGNSYEQYFGPGTRLTVT.

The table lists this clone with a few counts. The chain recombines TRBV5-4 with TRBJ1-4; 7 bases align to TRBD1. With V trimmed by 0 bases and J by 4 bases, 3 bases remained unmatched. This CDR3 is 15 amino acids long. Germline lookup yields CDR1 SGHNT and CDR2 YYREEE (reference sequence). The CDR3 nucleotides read TGTGCCAGCAGCTTGGGACAGGGCAATAATGAAAAACTGTTTTTT. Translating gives CASSLGQGNNEKLFF.

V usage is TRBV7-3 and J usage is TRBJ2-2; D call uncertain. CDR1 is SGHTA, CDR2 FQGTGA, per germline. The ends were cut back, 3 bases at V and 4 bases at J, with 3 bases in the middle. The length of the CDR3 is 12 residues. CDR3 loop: CASSLGTGELFF. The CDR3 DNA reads TGTGCCAGCAGCTTGGGCACCGGGGAGCTGTTTTTT.

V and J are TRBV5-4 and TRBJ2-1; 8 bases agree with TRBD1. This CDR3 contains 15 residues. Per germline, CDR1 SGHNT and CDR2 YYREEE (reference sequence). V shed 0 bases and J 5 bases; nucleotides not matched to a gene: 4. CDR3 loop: CASSLGQGAHNEQFF. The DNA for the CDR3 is TGTGCCAGCAGCTTGGGGCAGGGGGCCCACAATGAGCAGTTCTTC.

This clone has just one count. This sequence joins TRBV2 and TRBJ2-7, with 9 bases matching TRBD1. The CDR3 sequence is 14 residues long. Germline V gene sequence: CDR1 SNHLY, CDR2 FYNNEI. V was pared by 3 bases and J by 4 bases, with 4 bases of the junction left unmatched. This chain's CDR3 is CASSDRGTGYEQYF. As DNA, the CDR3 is TGTGCCAGCAGTGATCGGGGGACAGGGTACGAGCAGTACTTC.

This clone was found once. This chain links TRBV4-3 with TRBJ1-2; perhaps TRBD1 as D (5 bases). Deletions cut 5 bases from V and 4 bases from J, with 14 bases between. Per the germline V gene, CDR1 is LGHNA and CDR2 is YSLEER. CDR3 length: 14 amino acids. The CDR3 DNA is TGCGCCAGCAGCACCGGGGCTGCGGGCTATGGCTACACCTTC. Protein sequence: CASSTGAAGYGYTF.

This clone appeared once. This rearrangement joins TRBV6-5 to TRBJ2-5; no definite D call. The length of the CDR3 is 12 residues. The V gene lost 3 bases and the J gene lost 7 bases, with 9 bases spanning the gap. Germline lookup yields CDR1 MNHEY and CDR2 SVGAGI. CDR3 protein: CASSYNTWTQYF. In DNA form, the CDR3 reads TGTGCCAGCAGTTATAACACGTGGACCCAGTACTTC.

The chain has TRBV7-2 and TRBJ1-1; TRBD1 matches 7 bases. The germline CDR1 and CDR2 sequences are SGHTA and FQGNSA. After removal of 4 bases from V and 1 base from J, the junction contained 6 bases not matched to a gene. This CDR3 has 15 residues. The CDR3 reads CASSSYRGANTEAFF. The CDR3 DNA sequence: TGTGCCAGCAGCTCTTACAGGGGCGCGAACACTGAAGCTTTCTTT.

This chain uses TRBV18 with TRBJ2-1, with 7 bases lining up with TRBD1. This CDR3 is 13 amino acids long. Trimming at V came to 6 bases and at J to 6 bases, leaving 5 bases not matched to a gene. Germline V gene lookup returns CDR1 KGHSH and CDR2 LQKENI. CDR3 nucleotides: TGTGCCAGCTCCCTCGGACAGGCCAATGAGCAGTTCTTC. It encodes CASSLGQANEQFF.

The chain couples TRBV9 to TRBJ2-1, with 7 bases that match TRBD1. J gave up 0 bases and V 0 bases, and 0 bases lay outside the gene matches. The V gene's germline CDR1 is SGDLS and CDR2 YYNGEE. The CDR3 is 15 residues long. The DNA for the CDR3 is TGTGCCAGCAGCGTAGGACAGGGCTCCTACAATGAGCAGTTCTTC. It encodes CASSVGQGSYNEQFF.

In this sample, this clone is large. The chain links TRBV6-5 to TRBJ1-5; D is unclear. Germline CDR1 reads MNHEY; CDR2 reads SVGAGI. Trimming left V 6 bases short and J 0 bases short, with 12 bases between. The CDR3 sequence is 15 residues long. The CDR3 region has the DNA TGTGCCAGCAGGACATCGGGGTATAGCAATCAGCCCCAGCATTTT. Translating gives CASRTSGYSNQPQHF.

The CDR3 DNA sequence: TGCAGCGCCCCCCGACTAGCGGGGGCCCAGGGGGTGCAGTTCTTC. Translation gives CSAPRLAGAQGVQFF. This chain links TRBV29-1 with TRBJ2-1; 12 bases agree with TRBD2. Germline CDR1 and CDR2: SQVTM and ANQGSEA. The V gene end was trimmed by 7 bases and the J gene end by 12 bases; junction bases not matched to a gene: 16. This CDR3 is 15 amino acids long.

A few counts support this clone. The CDR3 sequence is CASSVSGGAPQGETQYF. The DNA for the CDR3 is TGTGCCAGCAGCGTATCAGGCGGGGCGCCGCAGGGAGAGACCCAGTACTTC. The chain has TRBV9 and TRBJ2-5; a weak D match, TRBD2 (6 bases). Germline assignment: CDR1 SGDLS and CDR2 YYNGEE. V gave up 1 base and J gave up 4 bases, with 20 bases separating them. The CDR3 runs 17 residues.

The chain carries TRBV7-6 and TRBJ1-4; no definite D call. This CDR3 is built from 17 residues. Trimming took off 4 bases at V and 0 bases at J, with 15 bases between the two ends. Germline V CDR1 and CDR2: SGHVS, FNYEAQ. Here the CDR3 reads CASSSSLKGSTNEKLFF. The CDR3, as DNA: TGTGCCAGCAGCTCCAGCCTAAAGGGATCAACTAATGAAAAACTGTTTTTT.

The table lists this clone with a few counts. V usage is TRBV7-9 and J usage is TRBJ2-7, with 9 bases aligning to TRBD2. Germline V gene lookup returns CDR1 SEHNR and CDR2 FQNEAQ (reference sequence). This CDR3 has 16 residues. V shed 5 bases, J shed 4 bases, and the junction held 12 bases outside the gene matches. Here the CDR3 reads CASSPHPGLAAYEQYF. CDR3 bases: TGTGCCAGCAGCCCCCACCCGGGACTAGCAGCTTACGAGCAGTACTTC.

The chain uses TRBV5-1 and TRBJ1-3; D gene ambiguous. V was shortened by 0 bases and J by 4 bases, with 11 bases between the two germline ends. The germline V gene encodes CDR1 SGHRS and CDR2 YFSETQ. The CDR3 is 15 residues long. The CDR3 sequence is CASSLGQLSGNTIYF. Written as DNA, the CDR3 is TGCGCCAGCAGCTTGGGACAACTATCGGGAAACACCATATATTTT. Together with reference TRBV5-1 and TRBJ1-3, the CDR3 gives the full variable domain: KAGVTQTPRYLIKTRGQQVTLSCSPISGHRSVSWYQQTPGQGLQFLFEYFSETQRNKGNFPGRFSGRQFSNSRSEMNVSTLELGDSALYLCASSLGQLSGNTIYFGEGSWLTVV.